The 25 T cell receptor beta chains given below trace back to one sample, sequenced in a study of shared clonotypes between healthy human individuals. The data were produced by immunoSEQ multiplex PCR, yet TCRdb's version contains in-frame clones alone and is incomplete. The table records 1,400,000 or so clones, approximately 98.5% of them present only once. The sample was naive CD4+ T cells sorted from blood. Subset meaning: CD45RA+ positively selected. The receptors here all came from a man younger than 45 in good health.

This chain links TRBV29-1 with TRBJ1-2; possible D gene TRBD1, 6 bases. Germline CDR1 reads SQVTM; CDR2 reads ANQGSEA. V lost 6 bases to trimming and J lost 7 bases, with 18 bases between them. The CDR3 spans 13 residues. The CDR3 region is CSVGRGGRSGYTF. Here the CDR3 DNA reads TGCAGCGTCGGGAGGGGGGGCCGTAGTGGCTACACCTTC.

About this clone itself: This CDR3 is also generated by other DNA sequences in the sample. The V and J genes are TRBV6-5 and TRBJ2-7; possibly TRBD2 for D (6 bases). The CDR3 spans 13 residues. The ends were cut back, 6 bases at V and 6 bases at J, with 15 bases in the middle. Germline assignment: CDR1 MNHEY and CDR2 SVGAGI. The CDR3 DNA sequence: TGTGCCAGCAGCTACGGAGGGGCAGGCGAGCAGTACTTC. It specifies CASSYGGAGEQYF.

CDR3 sequence: CASSPQQYEQYF. The CDR3 DNA is TGTGCCAGCTCACCACAACAATACGAGCAGTACTTC. The rearrangement links TRBV18 to TRBJ2-7; no definite D call. V was shortened by 1 base and J by 4 bases, with 5 bases between the two germline ends. The germline CDR1 and CDR2 sequences are KGHSH and LQKENI. This CDR3 is 12 amino acids long.

Notes on this clone: Different DNA sequences within this sample yield the same CDR3. This chain connects TRBV5-1 to TRBJ2-5, with D tentatively TRBD1 (5 bases). This CDR3 is built from 14 residues. Germline V lookup: CDR1 SGHRS, CDR2 YFSETQ. Deletions cut 4 bases from V and 1 base from J, with 11 bases between. The DNA of the CDR3 is TGCGCCAGCAGCCTCCAGGGCCCCCAAGAGACCCAGTACTTC. Residues: CASSLQGPQETQYF.

V and J are TRBV18 and TRBJ2-5; the match to TRBD1 covers 9 bases. The CDR3 contains 16 residues. J lost 4 bases, V lost 3 bases, and 9 bases had no gene match. Germline V gene lookup returns CDR1 KGHSH and CDR2 LQKENI. CDR3 residues: CASSPVGQGIRETQYF. The CDR3 nucleotides read TGTGCCAGCTCACCTGTGGGACAGGGTATCCGAGAGACCCAGTACTTC.

Remarks on this clone: The junction differs from germline at one of its ends, possibly a read error. This chain uses TRBV9 with TRBJ2-3; no clear D gene. Per the germline V gene, CDR1 is SGDLS and CDR2 is YYNGEE. The CDR3 has 16 amino acids. The CDR3 protein is CAGSAAAGMYTDTQYF. In DNA form, the CDR3 reads TGTGCCGGCAGCGCGGCGGCAGGCATGTACACAGATACGCAGTATTTT.

V gene TRBV28 combines with J gene TRBJ1-5, with TRBD1 as a possible D gene (6 bases). CDR1 is MDHEN and CDR2 is SYDVKM in the germline V gene. The CDR3 covers 14 residues. V lost 8 bases and J 9 bases, leaving 20 bases between the germline ends. CDR3 in amino acids: CASLSQGQRGPQHF. The CDR3 DNA is TGTGCCAGCCTTTCCCAGGGACAACGGGGGCCCCAGCATTTT.

This clone was found once. The gene calls are TRBV2 and TRBJ1-1, with D possibly TRBD1 on 6 matching bases. This CDR3 comprises 16 residues. V was pared by 6 bases and J by 1 base, with 18 bases between. Germline CDR1 SNHLY, CDR2 FYNNEI. For the CDR3, the DNA is TGTGCCAGCAGCGTTCTTCGACAGGCGGCGAACACTGAAGCTTTCTTT. Translated: CASSVLRQAANTEAFF.

The rearrangement joins TRBV9 to TRBJ2-3; 11 bases are a match to TRBD2. The germline V gene encodes CDR1 SGDLS and CDR2 YYNGEE. CDR3 length: 17 residues. The junction had 8 bases not matched to a gene; V was cut back by 4 bases and J by 1 base. The CDR3 reads CASSTGLAGYRTDTQYF. CDR3 DNA sequence: TGTGCCAGCAGCACAGGACTAGCGGGTTACCGCACAGATACGCAGTATTTT.

The chain is built from TRBV9 and TRBJ2-7, with TRBD2 matching 7 bases. There are 17 residues in the CDR3. The ends lost 0 bases at V and 5 bases at J; junction bases unmatched: 14. CDR1 and CDR2 (germline): SGDLS, YYNGEE. This CDR3 reads CASSVGLAGGSPDEQYF. DNA for the CDR3: TGTGCCAGCAGCGTAGGACTCGCTGGCGGGAGCCCTGACGAGCAGTACTTC.

The CDR3 loop is CASSYFTGDSYNEQFF. The CDR3 coding sequence is TGTGCCAGCAGTTACTTCACAGGGGACTCCTACAATGAGCAGTTCTTC. The chain recombines TRBV6-5 with TRBJ2-1, with 7 bases matching TRBD1. The V segment lost 1 base and the J segment 0 bases; nucleotides outside the gene matches: 3. Germline-derived CDR1 and CDR2 are MNHEY and SVGAGI. There are 16 residues in the CDR3.

The genes are TRBV10-3 and TRBJ1-5; weak D call: TRBD1 (5 bases). This CDR3 comprises 16 residues. V gave up 0 bases and J gave up 3 bases, with 12 bases separating them. In germline, CDR1 is ENHRY, CDR2 SYGVKD. As DNA, the CDR3 is TGTGCCATCAGTGAGTCGATGGCAGGGTACAATCAGCCCCAGCATTTT. It translates to CAISESMAGYNQPQHF.

This rearrangement joins TRBV7-2 to TRBJ1-5, with D unresolved. Per germline, CDR1 SGHTA and CDR2 FQGNSA. V shed 1 base and J shed 4 bases, with 8 bases lying between them. The CDR3 spans 14 residues. CDR3 loop: CASSLGMVNQPQHF. As DNA, the CDR3 is TGTGCCAGCAGCTTAGGTATGGTGAATCAGCCCCAGCATTTT.

The V gene is TRBV28, the J gene TRBJ2-2; TRBD2 matches 14 bases. With V trimmed by 0 bases and J by 1 base, 4 bases remained unmatched. Germline V gives CDR1 MDHEN, CDR2 SYDVKM. The CDR3 totals 19 residues. The CDR3 DNA reads as TGTGCCAGCAGTTTATGGCCCGGGACTAGCGGGGGGAACACCGGGGAGCTGTTTTTT. Amino acids: CASSLWPGTSGGNTGELFF.

CDR3 region: CASSEQGVETEAFF. The CDR3 nucleotides are TGTGCCAGCTCGGAACAGGGGGTGGAGACTGAAGCTTTCTTT. V usage is TRBV18 and J usage is TRBJ1-1, with 8 bases identical to TRBD1. The ends lost 6 bases at V and 5 bases at J; junction bases unmatched: 8. CDR3 length: 14 amino acids. Germline CDR1 KGHSH, CDR2 LQKENI.

Concerning this clone: The same CDR3 arises from other DNA sequences in this sample as well. This chain uses TRBV5-1 with TRBJ1-1; D possibly corresponds to TRBD1 (5 bases). Germline CDR1 and CDR2: SGHRS and YFSETQ. V lost 4 bases, J lost 2 bases, and 9 bases lay in between. The CDR3 consists of 13 residues. CDR3 sequence reads: CASSRDPNTEAFF. CDR3 bases: TGCGCCAGCAGCCGGGACCCTAACACTGAAGCTTTCTTT.

This clone was observed once. Other DNA sequences in this specimen translate into the identical CDR3. CDR3 in DNA: TGTGCCAGCAGCGTCTCGGATTACGAGCAGTACTTC. It codes for CASSVSDYEQYF. The chain carries TRBV9 and TRBJ2-7; no definite D call. Per germline, CDR1 SGDLS and CDR2 YYNGEE. The V end was cut by 2 bases, the J end by 4 bases, with 7 bases between. The CDR3 totals 12 residues.

The chain is built from TRBV5-1 and TRBJ2-1; tentative D call: TRBD2 (6 bases). Trimming left V 0 bases short and J 8 bases short, with 12 bases between. Per the germline V gene, CDR1 is SGHRS and CDR2 is YFSETQ. This CDR3 is built from 14 residues. DNA of the CDR3: TGCGCCAGCAGCTTGGCCGGGGGTGGGTATGAGCAGTTCTTC. The encoded protein is CASSLAGGGYEQFF.

In nucleotides, the CDR3 is TGTGCCAGCAGTATTCAGGGGCAGCAGCCCCAGCATTTT. Translated, it gives CASSIQGQQPQHF. The chain is built from TRBV2 and TRBJ1-5; maybe TRBD1 (6 bases). In germline, CDR1 is SNHLY, CDR2 FYNNEI. The V end lost 5 bases, the J end lost 7 bases, and 12 bases lay between the germline ends. This CDR3 is 13 amino acids long.

The V and J genes are TRBV13 and TRBJ2-3; TRBD2 agrees at 7 bases. CDR1 and CDR2 (germline): PRHDT, FYEKMQ (reference sequence). This CDR3 contains 18 residues. V was clipped by 1 base and J by 0 bases; unmatched bases: 10. DNA for the CDR3: TGTGCCAGCAGCTTAGAGGCTAGCGGTTTTACTAGCACAGATACGCAGTATTTT. Its translation is CASSLEASGFTSTDTQYF.

The CDR3 nucleotides read TGTGCCAGCAGCTTAGAATTAAGCCTTGCCTACAATGAGCAGTTCTTC. Protein sequence: CASSLELSLAYNEQFF. This sequence joins TRBV7-8 and TRBJ2-1; D remains ambiguous. The V gene lost 1 base and the J gene lost 2 bases, with 12 bases spanning the gap. CDR3 length equals 16 residues. Germline V gene lookup returns CDR1 SGHVS and CDR2 FQNEAQ.

The chain employs TRBV7-3 and TRBJ2-2, with D tentatively TRBD1 or TRBD2 (6 bases each). The germline V and J ends were trimmed by 5 bases and 6 bases, with 19 bases remaining between them. CDR1 is SGHTA and CDR2 is FQGTGA in the germline V gene. The CDR3 loop spans 16 amino acids. CDR3 sequence (DNA): TGTGCCAGCAGCCACCCGGGAGCAAAGGGGGCCGGGGAGCTGTTTTTT. Translating gives CASSHPGAKGAGELFF.

To note about this clone: The sample holds other DNA sequences that translate to the same CDR3. The rearrangement joins TRBV11-2 to TRBJ2-7, with 8 bases that match TRBD1. Germline assignment: CDR1 SGHAT and CDR2 FQNNGV. V trimming: 4 bases; J trimming: 5 bases; junction bases outside the gene matches: 7. This CDR3 has 14 residues. DNA for the CDR3: TGTGCCAGCAGCTCCCGGACAGGGCGGAACGAGCAGTACTTC. Translation gives CASSSRTGRNEQYF.

The rearrangement links TRBV28 to TRBJ2-5; tentatively, D is TRBD2 (5 bases). This CDR3 spans 14 amino acids. V lost 2 bases and J 5 bases, leaving 12 bases between the germline ends. Germline V gives CDR1 MDHEN, CDR2 SYDVKM. CDR3 residues: CASSLALVRETQYF. Written as DNA, the CDR3 is TGTGCCAGCAGTTTAGCACTAGTGAGGGAGACCCAGTACTTC. Based on the CDR3 plus reference TRBV28 and TRBJ2-5, the full variable domain is DVKVTQSSRYLVKRTGEKVFLECVQDMDHENMFWYRQDPGLGLRLIYFSYDVKMKEKGDIPEGYSVSREKKERFSLILESASTNQTSMYLCASSLALVRETQYFGPGTRLLVL.

The chain has TRBV18 and TRBJ1-4; D unresolved. In germline, CDR1 is KGHSH, CDR2 LQKENI. The CDR3 sequence is 14 residues long. Trimming shortened V by 4 bases and J by 7 bases, and 13 bases separated the two germline ends. CDR3 sequence reads: CASSLSTEGEKLFF. The DNA of the CDR3 is TGTGCCAGCTCACTCTCCACGGAGGGTGAAAAACTGTTTTTT.